A single sample is the source of the 10 T cell receptor beta chains below, sequenced in a study of OX40 agonist ivuxolimab in advanced cancers. Here immunoSEQ multiplex PCR was the method, and the copy in TCRdb shows in-frame clones only, minus some. The table lists 79,000 or so clones, about 82% of them singletons. The specimen comprised CD4+ or CD8+ T cells sorted from blood, sampled in a trial of the OX40 agonist ivuxolimab. Source of these receptors: an adult with an advanced solid tumor such as melanoma, head and neck, liver or kidney cancer.

V usage is TRBV10-3 and J usage is TRBJ2-3, with TRBD2 matching 9 bases. The length of the CDR3 is 15 residues. Germline CDR1 reads ENHRY; CDR2 reads SYGVKD. The junction had 6 bases not matched to a gene; V was cut back by 3 bases and J by 5 bases. This chain's CDR3 is CAISDRGGALDTQYF. The CDR3 DNA follows: TGTGCCATCAGTGACCGCGGGGGGGCCTTAGATACGCAGTATTTT.

The chain carries TRBV11-1 and TRBJ1-1; 10 nucleotides agree with TRBD1. V lost 5 bases, J lost 2 bases, and 11 bases stayed unmatched. CDR1 is SGHAT and CDR2 is FQDESV in the germline V gene (reference sequence). This CDR3 has 17 residues. CDR3 region: CASSPRTGGIQNTEAFF. The CDR3 bases are TGTGCCAGCAGCCCGAGGACAGGGGGGATTCAAAACACTGAAGCTTTCTTT.

The rearrangement links TRBV5-6 to TRBJ2-5; TRBD2 aligns across 11 bases. The J segment lost 2 bases and the V segment lost 1 base, leaving 7 bases of the junction unmatched. In germline, CDR1 is SGHDT, CDR2 YYEEEE. The CDR3 length is 17 residues. The CDR3 nucleotides are TGTGCCAGCAGCTTGACCATAGCGGGGGGGACGCAAGAGACCCAGTACTTC. This encodes CASSLTIAGGTQETQYF.

The rearrangement links TRBV5-1 to TRBJ2-5; D possibly uses TRBD1 or TRBD2 (5 bases each). Germline V gene data show CDR1 as SGHRS and CDR2 as YFSETQ. The CDR3 length is 12 residues. Trimming cost V 5 bases and J 3 bases, with 8 bases left between them. CDR3 region: CASRGVEETQYF. CDR3 sequence (DNA): TGCGCCAGCAGGGGGGTAGAAGAGACCCAGTACTTC.

The genes are TRBV14 and TRBJ2-3; D perhaps matches TRBD2 (6 bases). The germline gives CDR1 SGHDN, CDR2 FVKESK. Trimming cost V 5 bases and J 6 bases, with 15 bases left between them. CDR3 length equals 14 residues. The CDR3 spells CASSGGVAWDTQYF. The DNA for the CDR3 is TGTGCCAGCAGCGGCGGGGTGGCTTGGGATACGCAGTATTTT.

This chain joins TRBV7-2 and TRBJ2-5; 13 bases are a match to TRBD2. J lost 7 bases, V lost 5 bases, and 10 bases had no gene match. From germline, CDR1 is SGHTA and CDR2 FQGNSA. CDR3 size: 16 residues. DNA of the CDR3: TGTGCCAGCAGCCCCCGACTAGCGGGGGGTGGGGGGACCCAGTACTTC. Protein product: CASSPRLAGGGGTQYF.

The chain links TRBV6-1 to TRBJ2-4, with D maybe TRBD1 (6 bases). The CDR3 is made up of 15 amino acids. V was cut by 8 bases and J by 2 bases, with 16 bases left in between. Per the germline V gene, CDR1 is MNHNS and CDR2 is SASEGT. The CDR3 DNA follows: TGTGCCAGCGGCCCCCACAGGGACCCCAAAAACATTCAGTACTTC. Translation gives CASGPHRDPKNIQYF.

This clone has only a few counts. The chain joins TRBV6-6 to TRBJ2-7, with 9 bases lining up with TRBD1. The CDR3 totals 15 residues. With V trimmed by 5 bases and J by 3 bases, 8 bases remained unmatched. Per germline, CDR1 MNHNY and CDR2 SVGAGI (reference sequence). This chain's CDR3 is CASSQSPGQGYEQYF. The CDR3, as DNA: TGTGCCAGCAGTCAATCACCGGGACAGGGCTACGAGCAGTACTTC.

The gene calls are TRBV5-4 and TRBJ2-2; 9 nucleotides agree with TRBD1. This CDR3 comprises 16 residues. Germline V gene lookup returns CDR1 SGHNT and CDR2 YYREEE (reference sequence). Trimming removed 5 bases from V and 6 bases from J; junction bases left unmatched: 11. Here the CDR3 DNA reads TGTGCCAGCAGGTCCACAGGGGGCGCACTGCCCGGGGAGCTGTTTTTT. Amino acids: CASRSTGGALPGELFF.

V and J are TRBV6-6 and TRBJ1-5; no clear D. The CDR3 has 16 amino acids. Germline CDR1 MNHNY, CDR2 SVGAGI (reference sequence). Trimming removed 4 bases at V and 0 bases at J, with 13 bases between. The CDR3 loop is CASSFNRVNSNQPQHF. The DNA of the CDR3 is TGTGCCAGCAGTTTTAATAGGGTAAATAGCAATCAGCCCCAGCATTTT.